Listed below are T cell receptor beta chains from one sample, sequenced in a study of blood T cells in healthy people across ages. From the 5' RACE reads, TCRdb called clonotypes with MiXCR, one entry per CDR3 protein. Of 1.8 million or so distinct CDR3 sequences in the sample, around 42% were seen once. The sequencing sample was made of blood. These receptors originate from a human donor in good health. CDR3s leave out the opening cysteine and the closing phenylalanine or tryptophan.

TRBV7-6	TRBJ2-1	15	ASSLAMGGAVANEQF
TRBV4-3	TRBJ2-1	10	ASSLDTIEQF
TRBV29-1	TRBJ2-7	11	SVEEQSSYEQY
TRBV6-2/TRBV6-3	TRBJ2-5	12	ASLGPIGQETQY
TRBV4-3	TRBJ2-1	15	ASSQESSGDFYNEQF
TRBV27	TRBJ2-1	15	ASSERQISSSYNEQF
TRBV4-3	TRBJ2-3	14	ASSLGLAHLGDTQY
TRBV29-1	TRBJ1-2	12	SVEDYDHLYGYT
TRBV28	TRBJ2-7	14	ASSSPGQGIAYEQY
TRBV7-3	TRBJ2-7	12	ASSPRDGRVEQY